One and the same sample provided the 26 T cell receptor beta chains below, sequenced in a study of shared clonotypes between healthy human individuals. Clones were sequenced by immunoSEQ multiplex PCR, and TCRdb holds only the in-frame ones, with some missing. The sample lists a few hundred thousand clones; 60% to 70% were seen once. The sample was memory CD4+ T cells sorted from blood. The subset here: CD45RA-negative fraction. These receptors originate from a young man in good health.

This rearrangement joins TRBV4-2 to TRBJ1-2; possible D gene TRBD1, 6 bases. The CDR3 has 15 amino acids. In germline, CDR1 is LGHNA, CDR2 YNFKEQ. V was pared by 1 base and J by 8 bases, with 17 bases between. CDR3 residues: CASSQGRGVLGGYTF. The CDR3 DNA sequence: TGTGCCAGCAGCCAAGGCAGGGGAGTTCTTGGGGGCTACACCTTC.

In this sample, this clone turned up once. The genes are TRBV11-2 and TRBJ2-7; D is undetermined. Germline V gene sequence: CDR1 SGHAT, CDR2 FQNNGV. The CDR3 spans 15 residues. V shed 1 base and J shed 0 bases, with 10 bases lying between them. The CDR3 loop is CASSLGGFDSYEQYF. Here the CDR3 DNA reads TGTGCCAGCAGCTTAGGGGGTTTTGACTCCTACGAGCAGTACTTC.

This clone was observed a few times. This rearrangement joins TRBV18 to TRBJ1-2, with D possibly being TRBD1 (6 bases). CDR3 size: 15 residues. Germline V lookup: CDR1 KGHSH, CDR2 LQKENI. Trimming pared 2 bases from V and 4 bases from J, leaving 14 bases between. Here the CDR3 DNA reads TGTGCCAGCTCACCATCACAGGGCGACTTCTATGGCTACACCTTC. Translated, it gives CASSPSQGDFYGYTF.

This chain uses TRBV6-1 with TRBJ1-3, with D tentatively TRBD1 (5 bases). V lost 6 bases to trimming and J lost 3 bases, with 12 bases between them. The germline gives CDR1 MNHNS, CDR2 SASEGT. The CDR3 runs to 14 residues. The CDR3 loop reads CASRKTEIGNTIYF. The CDR3 nucleotides are TGTGCCAGCAGGAAGACAGAGATTGGAAACACCATATATTTT.

The chain has TRBV7-2 and TRBJ2-1; 8 nucleotides line up with TRBD1. Germline CDR1 reads SGHTA; CDR2 reads FQGNSA. V shed 6 bases and J 6 bases; nucleotides not matched to a gene: 7. The CDR3 has 14 residues. The CDR3 coding sequence is TGTGCCAGCAGAACCACAGGGGGATTCAATGAGCAGTTCTTC. This sequence encodes CASRTTGGFNEQFF. The full variable domain, completed using reference TRBV7-2 and TRBJ2-1, is GAGVSQSPSNKVTEKGKDVELRCDPISGHTALYWYRQSLGQGLEFLIYFQGNSAPDKSGLPSDRFSAERTGGSVSTLTIQRTQQEDSAVYLCASRTTGGFNEQFFGPGTRLTVL.

CDR3 protein: CASSRRQGAEGNTIYF. CDR3 nucleotide sequence: TGTGCCAGTAGTAGAAGACAGGGGGCAGAAGGAAACACCATATATTTT. The V and J genes are TRBV19 and TRBJ1-3; the match to TRBD1 covers 10 bases. Per germline, CDR1 LNHDA and CDR2 SQIVND (reference sequence). The CDR3 runs to 16 residues. The V and J ends lost 4 bases and 4 bases, in that order; junction bases with no gene match: 7.

The rearrangement uses TRBV11-2 and TRBJ2-1, with D perhaps matching TRBD2 (6 bases). Trimming left V 1 base short and J 6 bases short, with 10 bases between. CDR1 and CDR2 (germline): SGHAT, FQNNGV. The CDR3 sequence is 14 residues long. CDR3 in amino acids: CASSLAGASNEQFF. CDR3 in DNA: TGTGCCAGCAGCTTAGCGGGAGCGAGCAATGAGCAGTTCTTC.

This chain connects TRBV6-5 to TRBJ2-7, with 7 positions matching TRBD2. The germline V gene encodes CDR1 MNHEY and CDR2 SVGAGI. V trimming: 4 bases; J trimming: 3 bases; junction bases outside the gene matches: 12. The CDR3 runs to 16 residues. The chain's CDR3 is CASSSPPGLEDYEQYF. CDR3 DNA: TGTGCCAGCAGTTCCCCACCCGGACTAGAAGACTACGAGCAGTACTTC.

The CDR3 reads CASSFSFEKLFF. CDR3 nucleotide sequence: TGTGCCAGCAGCTTTTCTTTTGAAAAACTGTTTTTT. The chain is built from TRBV7-8 and TRBJ1-4; unclear D gene. V shed 3 bases and J shed 7 bases, with 6 bases lying between them. The CDR3 has 12 amino acids. Germline V lookup: CDR1 SGHVS, CDR2 FQNEAQ.

The chain couples TRBV5-5 to TRBJ2-3, with 9 bases lining up with TRBD2. Germline values: CDR1 SGHKS, CDR2 YYEKEE (reference sequence). V shed 2 bases, J shed 15 bases, and the junction held 7 bases outside the gene matches. The CDR3 is made up of 12 amino acids. The CDR3 spells CASSFLAGAEYF. CDR3 coding DNA: TGTGCCAGCAGCTTCTTAGCGGGGGCCGAATATTTT.

The chain carries TRBV4-2 and TRBJ1-1; the match to TRBD1 covers 9 bases. The CDR3 is made up of 15 amino acids. J gave up 5 bases and V 3 bases, and 7 bases lay outside the gene matches. From germline, CDR1 is LGHNA and CDR2 YNFKEQ. This CDR3 reads CASSHAGTGSTEAFF. As DNA, the CDR3 is TGTGCCAGCAGCCACGCCGGGACAGGGTCGACTGAAGCTTTCTTT.

The sample holds a few counts of this clone. The chain combines TRBV27 with TRBJ2-3; no definite D call. From germline, CDR1 is MNHEY and CDR2 SMNVEV (reference sequence). Trimming took 4 bases from V and 4 from J, leaving 0 bases between them. The CDR3 runs 10 residues. The CDR3 reads CASSSDTQYF. CDR3 nucleotides: TGTGCCAGCAGTTCAGATACGCAGTATTTT.

The V call is TRBV5-6, the J call TRBJ2-2; no firm D call. Germline lookup yields CDR1 SGHDT and CDR2 YYEEEE. The CDR3 length is 13 residues. The V and J ends lost 4 bases and 6 bases respectively, with 10 bases between them. The DNA of the CDR3 is TGTGCCAGCAGCCGGTTGGTTCCCGGGGAGCTGTTTTTT. It translates to CASSRLVPGELFF.

The chain's CDR3 is CASRPSYGNEQFF. The CDR3 DNA reads as TGTGCCAGCAGACCAAGTTACGGGAATGAGCAGTTCTTC. The chain recombines TRBV4-2 with TRBJ2-1; D call uncertain. The V gene lost 6 bases and the J gene lost 7 bases, with 13 bases spanning the gap. The CDR3 extends over 13 amino acids. The germline CDR1 and CDR2 sequences are LGHNA and YNFKEQ.

The J gene is TRBJ2-3, the V gene TRBV28, with a tentative D call TRBD1 (5 bases). The CDR3 contains 16 residues. Trimming cost V 1 base and J 0 bases, with 11 bases left between them. The germline CDR1 and CDR2 sequences are MDHEN and SYDVKM. Here the CDR3 reads CASSLYRQSSTDTQYF. CDR3 DNA: TGTGCCAGCAGTTTATACCGACAGTCTAGCACAGATACGCAGTATTTT.

CDR3 bases: TGTGCCAGCAGTTCGTTAGGTCCGAACACTGAAGCTTTCTTT. Protein: CASSSLGPNTEAFF. The rearrangement uses TRBV6-5 and TRBJ1-1, with D unresolved. CDR3 length: 14 residues. Germline V gives CDR1 MNHEY, CDR2 SVGAGI. The ends were cut back, 4 bases at V and 1 base at J, with 10 bases in the middle.

J is TRBJ2-3 and V is TRBV9; no clear D. The germline V gene has CDR1 SGDLS and CDR2 YYNGEE. V was trimmed by 4 bases and J by 0 bases, leaving 12 bases between them. CDR3 length equals 15 residues. The CDR3 DNA reads TGTGCCAGCAGCCCAGCCCACTCAAGCACAGATACGCAGTATTTT. Translated: CASSPAHSSTDTQYF. Full variable domain (outside the CDR3, taken from reference TRBV9 and TRBJ2-3): DSGVTQTPKHLITATGQRVTLRCSPRSGDLSVYWYQQSLDQGLQFLIQYYNGEERAKGNILERFSAQQFPDLHSELNLSSLELGDSALYFCASSPAHSSTDTQYFGPGTRLTVL.

This chain uses TRBV19 with TRBJ2-2; no clear D gene. The CDR3 length is 13 residues. V lost 7 bases and J 10 bases, leaving 16 bases between the germline ends. Germline CDR1 is LNHDA and CDR2 is SQIVND (reference sequence). The DNA of the CDR3 is TGTGCCAGTACCCCGGTCCCCCCAGTGGAGCTGTTTTTT. Residues: CASTPVPPVELFF.

The genes are TRBV2 and TRBJ2-2; the D gene is possibly TRBD2 (6 bases). This CDR3 is built from 14 residues. Trimming took off 8 bases at V and 2 bases at J, with 12 bases between the two ends. Germline V CDR1 and CDR2: SNHLY, FYNNEI. CDR3 nucleotides: TGTGCCAGCCGGACGGAGGGCAACACCGGGGAGCTGTTTTTT. Its protein product is CASRTEGNTGELFF.

The chain is built from TRBV18 and TRBJ2-3; 9 positions agree with TRBD2. The CDR3 sequence is 16 residues long. From germline, CDR1 is KGHSH and CDR2 LQKENI. The V and J ends lost 4 bases and 1 base, in that order; junction bases with no gene match: 6. The DNA of the CDR3 is TGTGCCAGCTCACAAAAGGGGACTAGCCGCACAGATACGCAGTATTTT. Encoded protein: CASSQKGTSRTDTQYF.

The CDR3: CASPDPGGDTEAFF. As DNA, the CDR3 is TGTGCCAGCCCAGACCCTGGCGGGGACACTGAAGCTTTCTTT. This chain links TRBV28 with TRBJ1-1, with D uncertain. The CDR3 has 14 amino acids. CDR1 and CDR2 (germline): MDHEN, SYDVKM. V was trimmed by 8 bases and J by 3 bases, leaving 16 bases between them.

This clone was seen a handful of times. V usage is TRBV5-4 and J usage is TRBJ2-1; TRBD2 agrees at 14 bases. With V trimmed by 5 bases and J by 6 bases, 4 bases remained unmatched. Germline V gene data show CDR1 as SGHNT and CDR2 as YYREEE (reference sequence). The CDR3 is made up of 15 amino acids. CDR3 amino acids: CASRAGTSGSNEQFF. The CDR3 DNA follows: TGTGCCAGCAGGGCCGGGACTAGCGGGAGCAATGAGCAGTTCTTC.

There are a few counts of this clone. CDR3 DNA sequence: TGTGCCAGCAGCCAAGTATTCCTGACGGTTCATGACGGCTACACCTTC. Translated: CASSQVFLTVHDGYTF. The rearrangement links TRBV14 to TRBJ1-2; no reliable D call. V lost 1 base to trimming and J lost 8 bases, with 20 bases between them. The CDR3 runs to 16 residues. CDR1 is SGHDN, CDR2 FVKESK, per germline.

The gene calls are TRBV6-4 and TRBJ1-5, with D perhaps TRBD1 (5 bases). Germline V gene data show CDR1 as MRHNA and CDR2 as SNTAGT. V shed 4 bases and J shed 10 bases, with 14 bases lying between them. CDR3 size: 13 residues. The CDR3: CASSASGQGPQHF. The DNA of the CDR3 is TGTGCCAGCAGTGCTTCGGGGCAGGGTCCCCAGCATTTT.

The chain employs TRBV18 and TRBJ1-2; 9 bases map to TRBD1. This CDR3 comprises 14 residues. Germline trimming cut 3 bases from V and 3 bases from J; bases unmatched to any gene: 2. Per the germline V gene, CDR1 is KGHSH and CDR2 is LQKENI. CDR3 nucleotide sequence: TGTGCCAGCTCACCGGGACAGGGCGACTATGGCTACACCTTC. Its translation is CASSPGQGDYGYTF.

The chain couples TRBV5-1 to TRBJ2-3; 9 nucleotides align to TRBD2. With 0 bases clipped from V and 5 bases from J, the junction kept 1 base outside the gene matches. The CDR3 runs to 14 residues. Germline-derived CDR1 and CDR2 are SGHRS and YFSETQ. CDR3 amino acids: CASSLGLAEDTQYF. For the CDR3, the DNA is TGCGCCAGCAGCTTGGGACTAGCGGAAGATACGCAGTATTTT. Together with reference TRBV5-1 and TRBJ2-3, the CDR3 gives the full variable domain: KAGVTQTPRYLIKTRGQQVTLSCSPISGHRSVSWYQQTPGQGLQFLFEYFSETQRNKGNFPGRFSGRQFSNSRSEMNVSTLELGDSALYLCASSLGLAEDTQYFGPGTRLTVL.